The source of this T cell receptor beta chain is a study of T cell changes during pregnancy in multiple sclerosis. V gave up 2 bases and J gave up 5 bases, with 14 bases separating them. Germline CDR1 is SGDLS and CDR2 is YYNGEE. This CDR3 has 15 amino acids. Measured with immunoSEQ multiplex PCR; TCRdb has only the in-frame clones, and not every one. The sample consists of 35,000 to 45,000 clones, 75% to 95% of them appearing once. The chain has TRBV9 and TRBJ2-4; possibly TRBD1 for D (5 bases). The receptor comes from a female donor in good health, enrolled as a control in a pregnancy study. Here the sequenced sample was CD4+ T cells from peripheral blood mononuclear cells, taken in the first trimester of pregnancy. The CDR3 is CASSVDPGIQNIQYF. DNA for the CDR3: TGTGCCAGCAGCGTGGATCCAGGGATCCAAAACATTCAGTACTTC.